Presented here are 5 T cell receptor beta chains from one specimen sequenced in a study of T cell responses to AZD1222 COVID-19 vaccine. Data came from immunoSEQ multiplex PCR; TCRdb stores just in-frame clones and leaves some out. The sample carries 100,000 to 150,000 clones, around nine tenths recorded once. Source: peripheral blood, taken 28 days after the second AZD1222 dose. These receptors came from an adult who received the AZD1222 COVID-19 vaccine.

V usage is TRBV11-2 and J usage is TRBJ1-5; D is uncertain. CDR1 is SGHAT, CDR2 FQNNGV, per germline. V lost 5 bases and J lost 4, with 15 bases in between. This CDR3 spans 15 amino acids. CDR3 sequence reads: CASSQFPGVNQPQHF. CDR3 bases: TGTGCCAGCAGCCAATTCCCTGGGGTGAATCAGCCCCAGCATTTT.

The genes are TRBV27 and TRBJ2-1; D gene ambiguous. From germline, CDR1 is MNHEY and CDR2 SMNVEV (reference sequence). CDR3 length: 14 residues. V was pared by 3 bases and J by 2 bases, with 8 bases between. The CDR3 coding sequence is TGTGCCAGCAGTTTCGGTAATCCCTACAATGAGCAGTTCTTC. Translation: CASSFGNPYNEQFF.

This clone was counted a single time. This rearrangement joins TRBV3-1 (or the pseudogene TRBV3-2) to TRBJ2-3; weak D call: TRBD2 (5 bases). Trimming removed 2 bases at V and 6 bases at J, with 15 bases between. The CDR3 length is 15 residues. CDR1 is LGHDT and CDR2 is YNNKEL in the germline V gene (reference sequence). In nucleotides, the CDR3 is TGTGCCAGCAGCCAAACTAGGAGCCCGCCGGATACGCAGTATTTT. Protein product: CASSQTRSPPDTQYF.

V and J are TRBV5-1 and TRBJ2-3; 7 nucleotides agree with TRBD1. Germline V gene lookup returns CDR1 SGHRS and CDR2 YFSETQ. V was clipped by 3 bases and J by 3 bases; unmatched bases: 4. CDR3 length: 14 amino acids. CDR3 region: CASSSGQVTDTQYF. The CDR3 coding sequence is TGCGCCAGCAGCTCCGGACAGGTGACAGATACGCAGTATTTT.

The J gene is TRBJ1-5, the V gene TRBV6-5; 7 positions agree with TRBD1. The CDR3 length is 14 residues. Trimming took 6 bases from V and 4 from J; bases not matched to a gene: 6. Germline CDR1 is MNHEY and CDR2 is SVGAGI. The CDR3 DNA follows: TGTGCCAGCAGGGGACAGACACAAAATCAGCCCCAGCATTTT. This translates into CASRGQTQNQPQHF.